The entry below gives a single T cell receptor (beta chain) sequence along with its context. In the original analysis: Amplification with reference gene primers provided the estimates of nucleated cell counts. TCRdb's table, derived via immunoSEQ multiplex PCR, lists solely in-frame clones and lacks some. V, J and clone size derive from that table, while D and trimming were established from the DNA sequence. The table includes some 100,000 clones, 80% detected once. This record comes from a study of blood T cell repertoires in COVID-19. Study information: Samples taken during acute and convalescent COVID-19 were collected in the United States, Italy and Spain.

Looked up from germline, CDR1 is LNHDA and CDR2 is SQIVND (reference sequence). The CDR3 runs to 15 residues. V gave up 2 bases and J gave up 1 base; unmatched junction bases: 1. The sequencing sample was made of peripheral blood. The TCR comes from a human donor in a cohort sampled during active or convalescent COVID-19. V gene TRBV19 combines with J gene TRBJ2-1; the match to TRBD1 covers 8 bases. Here the CDR3 reads CASSIRDRSYNEQFF. The CDR3 bases are TGTGCCAGTAGTATACGGGACAGGTCCTACAATGAGCAGTTCTTC. The full variable domain, in which reference TRBV19 and TRBJ2-1 provide the parts outside the CDR3, is DGGITQSPKYLFRKEGQNVTLSCEQNLNHDAMYWYRQDPGQGLRLIYYSQIVNDFQKGDIAEGYSVSREKKESFPLTVTSAQKNPTAFYLCASSIRDRSYNEQFFGPGTRLTVL.